The 24 T cell receptor beta chains listed next were all sequenced from one sample in a study of T cell responses to AZD1222 COVID-19 vaccine. TCRdb keeps only in-frame clones here, not all; method: immunoSEQ multiplex PCR. The sample has 100,000 to 150,000 clones; more than 70% are singletons. The sample here was peripheral blood, taken on day 0 of AZD1222 vaccination. The receptors were gathered from an adult in good health.

J is TRBJ2-2 and V is TRBV9; D unclear. The V and J ends lost 7 bases and 1 base respectively, with 5 bases between them. The CDR3 runs 12 residues. Germline lookup yields CDR1 SGDLS and CDR2 YYNGEE. In DNA, the CDR3 is TGTGCCAGCCGCAGGAACACCGGGGAGCTGTTTTTT. Translating it yields CASRRNTGELFF. Supplemented by reference TRBV9 and TRBJ2-2, the full variable domain reads DSGVTQTPKHLITATGQRVTLRCSPRSGDLSVYWYQQSLDQGLQFLIQYYNGEERAKGNILERFSAQQFPDLHSELNLSSLELGDSALYFCASRRNTGELFFGEGSRLTVL.

The chain carries TRBV7-2 and TRBJ2-3; D may be TRBD1 or TRBD2 (5 bases each). The V and J ends lost 1 base and 4 bases respectively, with 12 bases between them. The CDR3 is 15 residues long. CDR1 SGHTA and CDR2 FQGNSA come from the germline V gene. In nucleotides, the CDR3 is TGTGCCAGCAGCTTAGGGCTCGGGGCGGCAGATACGCAGTATTTT. Protein product: CASSLGLGAADTQYF. The full variable domain, in which reference TRBV7-2 and TRBJ2-3 provide the parts outside the CDR3, is GAGVSQSPSNKVTEKGKDVELRCDPISGHTALYWYRQSLGQGLEFLIYFQGNSAPDKSGLPSDRFSAERTGGSVSTLTIQRTQQEDSAVYLCASSLGLGAADTQYFGPGTRLTVL.

This chain connects TRBV5-1 to TRBJ2-7; no clear D. CDR3 size: 13 residues. The V end was cut by 6 bases, the J end by 2 bases, with 12 bases between. The V gene's germline CDR1 is SGHRS and CDR2 YFSETQ. CDR3 sequence: CASNQEAPYEQYF. The CDR3 DNA reads as TGCGCCAGCAACCAGGAAGCCCCCTACGAGCAGTACTTC. The complete variable domain, with remaining parts taken from reference TRBV5-1 and TRBJ2-7, reads KAGVTQTPRYLIKTRGQQVTLSCSPISGHRSVSWYQQTPGQGLQFLFEYFSETQRNKGNFPGRFSGRQFSNSRSEMNVSTLELGDSALYLCASNQEAPYEQYFGPGTRLTVT.

The V call is TRBV6-5, the J call TRBJ2-1; D possibly uses TRBD1 or TRBD2 (5 bases each). Germline lookup yields CDR1 MNHEY and CDR2 SVGAGI. Trimming removed 0 bases from V and 7 bases from J, with 16 bases in between. This CDR3 contains 16 residues. DNA for the CDR3: TGTGCCAGCAGTTACTCGGAGAGGGGCGCAGGGAATGAGCAGTTCTTC. Its protein is CASSYSERGAGNEQFF.

The rearrangement links TRBV7-2 to TRBJ2-1; 8 bases line up with TRBD2. The trim removed 10 bases at V and 8 bases at J, leaving 13 bases unmatched. Germline V gene data show CDR1 as SGHTA and CDR2 as FQGNSA. This CDR3 contains 14 residues. Here the CDR3 DNA reads TGTGCCACGCGTTATGCGGGAGGTATGGATGAGCAGTTCTTC. Amino acids: CATRYAGGMDEQFF.

J is TRBJ2-3 and V is TRBV7-3; the D gene is possibly TRBD2 (5 bases). The germline V gene encodes CDR1 SGHTA and CDR2 FQGTGA. The CDR3 totals 15 residues. Trimming stripped 8 bases from V and 0 bases from J, with 15 bases between. CDR3 in DNA: TGTGCCAGCTCCAACGGGGTATTTAGCACAGATACGCAGTATTTT. Its protein is CASSNGVFSTDTQYF.

In its sample, this clone was seen once. The chain links TRBV19 to TRBJ1-3; possibly TRBD1 for D (6 bases). Trimming took 10 bases from V and 3 from J, leaving 13 bases between them. Germline V gene lookup returns CDR1 LNHDA and CDR2 SQIVND (reference sequence). The CDR3 contains 13 residues. CDR3 region: CAITTGIGNTIYF. The CDR3 DNA sequence: TGTGCCATTACGACAGGCATTGGAAACACCATATATTTT.

The genes are TRBV9 and TRBJ1-2, with a tentative D call TRBD1 (5 bases). Germline CDR1 is SGDLS and CDR2 is YYNGEE. The germline V and J ends were trimmed by 3 bases and 4 bases, with 13 bases remaining between them. The CDR3 is made up of 14 amino acids. This CDR3 is CASSALTEIYGYTF. For the CDR3, the DNA is TGTGCCAGCAGCGCCTTGACAGAGATCTATGGCTACACCTTC.

V gene TRBV4-1 combines with J gene TRBJ1-4; D possibly corresponds to TRBD1 (6 bases). The V gene's germline CDR1 is MGHRA and CDR2 YSYEKL. V dropped 2 bases and J dropped 8 bases, with 15 bases sitting between them. There are 15 residues in the CDR3. The CDR3 loop is CASSQPTGGQEKLFF. CDR3 DNA: TGCGCCAGCAGCCAACCGACAGGAGGACAAGAAAAACTGTTTTTT.

This chain connects TRBV12-3 or TRBV12-4 to TRBJ1-2; D is possibly TRBD1 (6 bases). Trimming took off 5 bases at V and 2 bases at J, with 9 bases between the two ends. This CDR3 has 13 residues. DNA for the CDR3: TGTGCCAGCAGTGGAGGGGGGAACTATGGCTACACCTTC. Encoded protein: CASSGGGNYGYTF.

The rearrangement joins TRBV12-3 or TRBV12-4 to TRBJ2-1, with TRBD1 identical over 7 bases. The CDR3 is 11 residues long. The J segment lost 13 bases and the V segment lost 6 bases, leaving 6 bases of the junction unmatched. The CDR3 protein is CASSPGTDQFF. CDR3 bases: TGTGCCAGCAGCCCTGGGACAGATCAGTTCTTC.

CDR3 sequence reads: CASSHFDRQNEKLFF. DNA for the CDR3: TGCGCCAGCAGCCACTTCGACAGGCAAAATGAAAAACTGTTTTTT. The rearrangement uses TRBV4-3 and TRBJ1-4; a weak D match, TRBD1 (6 bases). Trimming left V 3 bases short and J 5 bases short, with 13 bases between. The CDR3 runs to 15 residues. Germline V CDR1 and CDR2: LGHNA, YSLEER.

This sequence joins TRBV11-1 and TRBJ1-2; perhaps TRBD1 as D (5 bases). This CDR3 comprises 14 residues. CDR1 is SGHAT, CDR2 FQDESV, per germline (reference sequence). The V and J ends lost 3 bases and 4 bases respectively, with 12 bases between them. CDR3 region: CASSLGEFGYGYTF. CDR3 nucleotide sequence: TGTGCCAGCAGCTTGGGGGAATTTGGCTATGGCTACACCTTC.

V and J are TRBV6-5 and TRBJ2-7; 10 nucleotides line up with TRBD2. Germline CDR1 and CDR2: MNHEY and SVGAGI. V lost 4 bases, J lost 2 bases, and 8 bases stayed unmatched. CDR3 length equals 16 residues. This CDR3 reads CASSLSLAGETYEQYF. CDR3 nucleotides: TGTGCCAGCAGTTTATCGCTAGCGGGAGAGACCTACGAGCAGTACTTC.

The V gene is TRBV29-1, the J gene TRBJ2-3; 10 bases are a match to TRBD1. Trimming at V came to 1 base and at J to 2 bases, leaving 3 bases not matched to a gene. The CDR3 contains 15 residues. Germline loops: CDR1 SQVTM, CDR2 ANQGSEA. CDR3 sequence: CSVEGTGGYTDTQYF. The CDR3 bases are TGCAGCGTTGAAGGGACAGGGGGATACACAGATACGCAGTATTTT.

This chain links TRBV27 with TRBJ2-2; TRBD2 agrees at 9 bases. Looked up from germline, CDR1 is MNHEY and CDR2 is SMNVEV (reference sequence). The CDR3 spans 14 residues. Trimming at V came to 4 bases and at J to 6 bases, leaving 3 bases not matched to a gene. The CDR3 region is CASSWGLAPGELFF. The CDR3, as DNA: TGTGCCAGCAGTTGGGGACTAGCCCCCGGGGAGCTGTTTTTT.

The V call is TRBV10-3, the J call TRBJ2-7; possible D gene TRBD1, 5 bases. This CDR3 comprises 9 residues. Trimming removed 9 bases at V and 7 bases at J, with 7 bases between. Germline lookup yields CDR1 ENHRY and CDR2 SYGVKD. The DNA for the CDR3 is TGTGCCATTGGGGCGGAGCAGTACTTC. It specifies CAIGAEQYF.

The chain employs TRBV7-6 and TRBJ2-1; 10 nucleotides match TRBD2. The V gene's germline CDR1 is SGHVS and CDR2 FNYEAQ. Trimming took 1 base from V and 0 from J; bases not matched to a gene: 6. This CDR3 is 18 amino acids long. DNA for the CDR3: TGTGCCAGCAGCTTAGAGCTAGCGGGAGTGAGCTCCTACAATGAGCAGTTCTTC. Translated: CASSLELAGVSSYNEQFF.

The chain employs TRBV19 and TRBJ2-2; 10 bases match TRBD2. V was clipped by 5 bases and J by 6 bases; unmatched bases: 12. CDR1 is LNHDA, CDR2 SQIVND, per germline (reference sequence). The CDR3 totals 17 residues. This CDR3 is CASSVLAGEPGSGELFF. CDR3 sequence (DNA): TGTGCCAGTAGTGTTCTAGCGGGAGAACCGGGGTCCGGGGAGCTGTTTTTT.

This chain uses TRBV7-3 with TRBJ2-6; D remains ambiguous. V lost 3 bases, J lost 0 bases, and 15 bases lay in between. CDR1 is SGHTA and CDR2 is FQGTGA in the germline V gene. The CDR3 is 18 amino acids. Written as DNA, the CDR3 is TGTGCCAGCAGCTTCGTTCGGCAGGTCCCCTCTGGGGCCAACGTCCTGACTTTC. It codes for CASSFVRQVPSGANVLTF. Full variable domain (remainder filled in from reference TRBV7-3 and TRBJ2-6): GAGVSQTPSNKVTEKGKYVELRCDPISGHTALYWYRQSLGQGPEFLIYFQGTGAADDSGLPNDRFFAVRPEGSVSTLKIQRTERGDSAVYLCASSFVRQVPSGANVLTFGAGSRLTVL.

The chain has TRBV19 and TRBJ2-7; a weak D match, TRBD1 (6 bases). Germline V gives CDR1 LNHDA, CDR2 SQIVND (reference sequence). The germline V and J ends were trimmed by 5 bases and 5 bases, with 13 bases remaining between them. This CDR3 is 13 amino acids long. The CDR3 bases are TGTGCCAGTAGTGCGACAGGCGGCAACGAGCAGTACTTC. This codes for CASSATGGNEQYF.

The genes are TRBV6-6 and TRBJ1-4; D is possibly TRBD1 (5 bases). Germline V gives CDR1 MNHNY, CDR2 SVGAGI (reference sequence). The CDR3 runs 16 residues. Deletions cut 5 bases from V and 0 bases from J, with 13 bases between. CDR3 amino acids: CASSPGTEATNEKLFF. The CDR3 nucleotides read TGTGCCAGCAGTCCCGGGACCGAGGCAACTAATGAAAAACTGTTTTTT.

The chain carries TRBV3-1 (or the pseudogene TRBV3-2) and TRBJ2-7, with D perhaps TRBD1 (6 bases). Trimming cost V 8 bases and J 1 base, with 12 bases left between them. Per germline, CDR1 LGHDT and CDR2 YNNKEL (reference sequence). This CDR3 spans 13 amino acids. The CDR3 nucleotides read TGTGCCAGCGCGACAGGTCTATCCTACGAGCAGTACTTC. Translating it yields CASATGLSYEQYF.

CDR3 in DNA: TGCGCCAGCAGCTTGGTGACAGGGGGCCCTGAGGCAGCTTTCTTT. Its translation is CASSLVTGGPEAAFF. The rearrangement uses TRBV5-1 and TRBJ1-1, with 10 bases aligning to TRBD1. The V gene end was trimmed by 0 bases and the J gene end by 10 bases; junction bases not matched to a gene: 9. The CDR3 extends over 15 amino acids. CDR1 is SGHRS and CDR2 is YFSETQ in the germline V gene.